A single sample is the source of the 11 T cell receptor beta chains below, sequenced in a study of neurological immune-mediated disorders. TCRdb used MiXCR to reprocess the 5' RACE reads, holding one entry per CDR3 protein. The sample includes roughly 25,000 distinct CDR3 sequences, 2% to 3% seen only once; the top ten take 2.3%. Material: PBMCs. The receptors stem from a woman aged 45-65 years with multiple sclerosis.

This clonotype was recorded at least ten times. The genes are TRBV5-6 and TRBJ2-7, with 8 bases lining up with TRBD2. The germline V gene has CDR1 SGHDT and CDR2 YYEEEE. J gave up 4 bases and V 4 bases, and 7 bases lay outside the gene matches. The CDR3 runs to 14 residues. As DNA, the CDR3 is TGTGCCAGCAGCACAGGGACTAGAGGGTACGAGCAGTACTTC. Its translation: CASSTGTRGYEQYF.

This clonotype is medium-sized within its sample. The chain links TRBV20-1 to TRBJ2-3; 9 bases are shared with TRBD2. In germline, CDR1 is DFQATT, CDR2 SNEGSKA (reference sequence). With V trimmed by 6 bases and J by 14 bases, 12 bases remained unmatched. The CDR3 is made up of 12 amino acids. The CDR3 region is CSALHSGGERYF. The CDR3 DNA reads TGCAGTGCCCTCCATAGCGGGGGTGAACGGTATTTT.

This clonotype was recorded at least ten times. The chain employs TRBV5-6 and TRBJ2-3; 12 nucleotides line up with TRBD2. Trimming cost V 2 bases and J 12 bases; bases outside gene matches: 7. This CDR3 region has 14 residues. Germline CDR1 SGHDT, CDR2 YYEEEE. CDR3 in amino acids: CASSFPWTSGAQYF. CDR3 bases: TGTGCCAGCAGCTTCCCGTGGACTAGCGGGGCCCAGTATTTT.

This clonotype was found many times. The gene calls are TRBV20-1 and TRBJ2-7, with TRBD1 identical over 10 bases. With V trimmed by 3 bases and J by 4 bases, 6 bases remained unmatched. The CDR3 runs 14 residues. CDR1 DFQATT and CDR2 SNEGSKA come from the germline V gene (reference sequence). In DNA, the CDR3 is TGCAGTGCTAGGGGACAGGGGTTATTATACGAGCAGTACTTC. Residues: CSARGQGLLYEQYF.

There are many counts of this clonotype. This rearrangement joins TRBV5-1 to TRBJ2-1; D possibly corresponds to TRBD1 (8 bases). Germline V gene lookup returns CDR1 SGHRS and CDR2 YFSETQ. The length of the CDR3 is 14 residues. V was pared by 5 bases and J by 7 bases, with 16 bases between. As DNA, the CDR3 is TGCGCCAGCAGATGGCACAGGGGGGGGAATGAGCAGTTCTTC. Protein: CASRWHRGGNEQFF.

In this sample, this clonotype turned up many times. The chain couples TRBV20-1 to TRBJ2-7, with 8 bases that match TRBD2. This CDR3 is 14 amino acids long. Germline CDR1 and CDR2: DFQATT and SNEGSKA (reference sequence). The trim removed 2 bases at V and 2 bases at J, leaving 5 bases unmatched. This CDR3 is CSARKPGGTYEQYF. The CDR3 region has the DNA TGCAGTGCTAGAAAACCGGGAGGGACCTACGAGCAGTACTTC.

There are a few counts of this clonotype. A read error is possible here, since a much larger clone lies one base away. This chain links TRBV12-3 or TRBV12-4 with TRBJ1-1, with D possibly matching TRBD1 (5 bases). The V gene lost 6 bases and the J gene lost 7 bases, with 15 bases spanning the gap. The CDR3 consists of 13 residues. The CDR3 is CASSLRGDREAFF. CDR3 coding DNA: TGTGCCAGCAGCCTGAGAGGGGACCGTGAAGCTTTCTTT.

This clonotype has a count of ten or more. This chain uses TRBV7-9 with TRBJ2-3; possible D gene TRBD1, 5 bases. The CDR3 is 15 amino acids. In germline, CDR1 is SEHNR, CDR2 FQNEAQ (reference sequence). V lost 5 bases and J lost 1, with 13 bases in between. CDR3 in DNA: TGTGCCAGCAGCCTAGTTTCCAGGGGCACAGATACGCAGTATTTT. Its protein product is CASSLVSRGTDTQYF.

In this sample, this clonotype turned up many times. The chain uses TRBV5-1 and TRBJ2-1; D is possibly TRBD2 (5 bases). CDR1 and CDR2 (germline): SGHRS, YFSETQ. The CDR3 runs to 15 residues. V gave up 2 bases and J gave up 6 bases, with 15 bases separating them. CDR3 DNA sequence: TGCGCCAGCAGCTTAGAGGGTAACTCGGTCAATGAGCAGTTCTTC. Protein sequence: CASSLEGNSVNEQFF.

This clonotype has at least ten counts. The chain couples TRBV20-1 to TRBJ2-3, with 9 bases matching TRBD1. The CDR3 is 14 amino acids. V lost 6 bases to trimming and J lost 3 bases; unmatched junction nucleotides: 7. Germline V gives CDR1 DFQATT, CDR2 SNEGSKA (reference sequence). CDR3 nucleotides: TGCAGTGCCGAACCGGGACAGGGAACAGATACGCAGTATTTT. Protein: CSAEPGQGTDTQYF.

This clonotype was counted many times. The V call is TRBV5-1, the J call TRBJ1-1; 9 bases match TRBD1. With V trimmed by 2 bases and J by 1 base, 3 bases remained unmatched. CDR3 length equals 15 residues. In germline, CDR1 is SGHRS, CDR2 YFSETQ. The CDR3 spells CASSLNRGQNTEAFF. The CDR3 DNA follows: TGCGCCAGCAGCTTAAACAGGGGGCAGAACACTGAAGCTTTCTTT.